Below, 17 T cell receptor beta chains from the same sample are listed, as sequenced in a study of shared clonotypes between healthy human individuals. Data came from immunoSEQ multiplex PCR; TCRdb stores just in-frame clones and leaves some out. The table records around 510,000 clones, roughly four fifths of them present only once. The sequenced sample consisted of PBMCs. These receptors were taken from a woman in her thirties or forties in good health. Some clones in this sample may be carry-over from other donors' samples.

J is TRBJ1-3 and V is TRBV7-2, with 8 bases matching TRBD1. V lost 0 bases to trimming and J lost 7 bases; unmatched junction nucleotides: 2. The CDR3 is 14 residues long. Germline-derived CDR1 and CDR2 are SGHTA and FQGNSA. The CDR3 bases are TGTGCCAGCAGCTTAGCCGGGACAGGCAACACCATATATTTT. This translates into CASSLAGTGNTIYF.

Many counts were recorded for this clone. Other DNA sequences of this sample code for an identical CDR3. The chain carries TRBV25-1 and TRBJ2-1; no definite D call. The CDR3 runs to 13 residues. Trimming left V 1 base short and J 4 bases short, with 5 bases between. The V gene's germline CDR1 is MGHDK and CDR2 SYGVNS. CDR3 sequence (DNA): TGTGCCAGCAGTGAATGGGCTTACAATGAGCAGTTCTTC. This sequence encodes CASSEWAYNEQFF.

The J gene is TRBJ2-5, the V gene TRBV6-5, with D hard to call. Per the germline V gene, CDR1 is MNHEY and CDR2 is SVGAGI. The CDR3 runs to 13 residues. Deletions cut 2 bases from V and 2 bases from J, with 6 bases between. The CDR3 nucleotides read TGTGCCAGCAGTTACGGTCAACAAGAGACCCAGTACTTC. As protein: CASSYGQQETQYF.

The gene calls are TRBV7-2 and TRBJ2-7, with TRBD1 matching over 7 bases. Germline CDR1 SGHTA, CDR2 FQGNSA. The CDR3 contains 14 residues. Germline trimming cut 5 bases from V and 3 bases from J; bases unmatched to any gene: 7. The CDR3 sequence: CASSIRQGLYEQYF. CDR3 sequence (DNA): TGTGCCAGCAGCATACGACAGGGTCTCTACGAGCAGTACTTC. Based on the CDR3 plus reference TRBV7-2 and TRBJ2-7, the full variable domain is GAGVSQSPSNKVTEKGKDVELRCDPISGHTALYWYRQSLGQGLEFLIYFQGNSAPDKSGLPSDRFSAERTGGSVSTLTIQRTQQEDSAVYLCASSIRQGLYEQYFGPGTRLTVT.

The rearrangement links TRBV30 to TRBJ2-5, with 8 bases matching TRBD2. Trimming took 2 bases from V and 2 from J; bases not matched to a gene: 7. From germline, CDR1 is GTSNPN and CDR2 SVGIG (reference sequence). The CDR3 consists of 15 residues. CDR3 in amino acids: CAWSQGLVGQETQYF. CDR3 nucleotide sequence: TGTGCCTGGAGTCAGGGACTAGTCGGGCAAGAGACCCAGTACTTC.

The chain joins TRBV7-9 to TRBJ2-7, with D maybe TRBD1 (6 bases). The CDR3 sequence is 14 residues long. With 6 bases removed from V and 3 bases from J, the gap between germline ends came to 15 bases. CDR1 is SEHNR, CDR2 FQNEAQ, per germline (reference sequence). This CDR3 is CASRSPGHHYEQYF. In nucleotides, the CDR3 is TGTGCCAGCAGATCTCCGGGACACCACTACGAGCAGTACTTC.

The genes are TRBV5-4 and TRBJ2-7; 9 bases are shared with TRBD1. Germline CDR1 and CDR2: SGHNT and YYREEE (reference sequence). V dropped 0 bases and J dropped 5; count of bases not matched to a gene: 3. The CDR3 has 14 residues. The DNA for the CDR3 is TGTGCCAGCAGCTTGGGGGGGACAGGGAACGAGCAGTACTTC. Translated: CASSLGGTGNEQYF. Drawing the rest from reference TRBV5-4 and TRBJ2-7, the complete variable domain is ETGVTQSPTHLIKTRGQQVTLRCSSQSGHNTVSWYQQALGQGPQFIFQYYREEENGRGNFPPRFSGLQFPNYSSELNVNALELDDSALYLCASSLGGTGNEQYFGPGTRLTVT.

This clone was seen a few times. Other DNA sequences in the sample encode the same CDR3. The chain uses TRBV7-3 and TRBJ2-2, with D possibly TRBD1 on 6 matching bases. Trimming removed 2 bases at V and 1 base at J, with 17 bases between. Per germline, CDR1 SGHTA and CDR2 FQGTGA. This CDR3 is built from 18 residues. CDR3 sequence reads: CASSLLRKGHGNTGELFF. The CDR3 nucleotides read TGTGCCAGCAGCTTATTACGCAAGGGACACGGGAACACCGGGGAGCTGTTTTTT.

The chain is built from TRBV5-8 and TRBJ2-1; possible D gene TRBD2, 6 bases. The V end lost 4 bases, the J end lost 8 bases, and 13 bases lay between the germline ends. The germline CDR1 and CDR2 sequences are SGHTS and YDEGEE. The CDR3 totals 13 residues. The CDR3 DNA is TGTGCCAGCAGCCGGGGGTCGGGGTATGAGCAGTTCTTC. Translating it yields CASSRGSGYEQFF.

This CDR3 reads CASSVVGDRGNTIYF. CDR3 DNA sequence: TGTGCCAGCAGCGTAGTAGGAGACAGGGGAAACACCATATATTTT. The chain is built from TRBV9 and TRBJ1-3, with D maybe TRBD1 (6 bases). V was trimmed by 0 bases and J by 4 bases, leaving 11 bases between them. Germline CDR1 and CDR2: SGDLS and YYNGEE. This CDR3 region has 15 residues.

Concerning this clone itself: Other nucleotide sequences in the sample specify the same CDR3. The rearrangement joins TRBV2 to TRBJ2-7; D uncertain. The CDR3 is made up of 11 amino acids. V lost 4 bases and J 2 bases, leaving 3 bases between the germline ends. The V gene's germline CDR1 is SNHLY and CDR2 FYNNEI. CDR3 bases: TGTGCCAGCAGTGCGCCCTACGAGCAGTACTTC. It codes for CASSAPYEQYF.

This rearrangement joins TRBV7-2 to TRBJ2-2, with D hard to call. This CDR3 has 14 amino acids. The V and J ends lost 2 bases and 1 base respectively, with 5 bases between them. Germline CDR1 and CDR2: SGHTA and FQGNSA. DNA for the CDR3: TGTGCCAGCAGCTTACTTCGGAACACCGGGGAGCTGTTTTTT. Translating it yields CASSLLRNTGELFF.

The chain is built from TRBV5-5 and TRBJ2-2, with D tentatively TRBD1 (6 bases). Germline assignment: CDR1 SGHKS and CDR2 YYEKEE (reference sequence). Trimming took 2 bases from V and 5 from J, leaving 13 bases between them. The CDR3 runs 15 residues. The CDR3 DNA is TGTGCCAGCAGCTTCACTACAGGGAATACCGGGGAGCTGTTTTTT. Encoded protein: CASSFTTGNTGELFF.

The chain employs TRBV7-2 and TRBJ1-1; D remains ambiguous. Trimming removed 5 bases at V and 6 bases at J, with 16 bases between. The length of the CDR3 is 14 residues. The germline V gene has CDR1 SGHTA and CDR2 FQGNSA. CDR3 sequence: CASSPFYSPPEAFF. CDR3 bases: TGTGCCAGCAGCCCCTTTTACAGTCCACCTGAAGCTTTCTTT.

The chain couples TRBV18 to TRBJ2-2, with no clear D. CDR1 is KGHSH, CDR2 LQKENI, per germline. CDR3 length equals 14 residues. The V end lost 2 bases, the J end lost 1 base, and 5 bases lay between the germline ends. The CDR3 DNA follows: TGTGCCAGCTCACCATACGGGAACACCGGGGAGCTGTTTTTT. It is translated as CASSPYGNTGELFF.

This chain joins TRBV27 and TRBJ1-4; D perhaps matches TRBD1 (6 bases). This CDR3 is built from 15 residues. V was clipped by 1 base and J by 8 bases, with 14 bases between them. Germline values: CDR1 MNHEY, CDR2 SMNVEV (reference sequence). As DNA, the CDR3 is TGTGCCAGCAGTTTATTCTGGACAGCCGGAGAAAAACTGTTTTTT. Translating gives CASSLFWTAGEKLFF. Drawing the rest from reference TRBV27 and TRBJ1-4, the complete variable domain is EAQVTQNPRYLITVTGKKLTVTCSQNMNHEYMSWYRQDPGLGLRQIYYSMNVEVTDKGDVPEGYKVSRKEKRNFPLILESPSPNQTSLYFCASSLFWTAGEKLFFGSGTQLSVL.

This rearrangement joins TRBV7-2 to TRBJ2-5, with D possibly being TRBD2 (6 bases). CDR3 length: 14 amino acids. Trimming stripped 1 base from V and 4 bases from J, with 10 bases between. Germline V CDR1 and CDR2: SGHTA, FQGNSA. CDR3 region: CASSLVGGLETQYF. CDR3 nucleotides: TGTGCCAGCAGCTTAGTCGGGGGATTAGAGACCCAGTACTTC.